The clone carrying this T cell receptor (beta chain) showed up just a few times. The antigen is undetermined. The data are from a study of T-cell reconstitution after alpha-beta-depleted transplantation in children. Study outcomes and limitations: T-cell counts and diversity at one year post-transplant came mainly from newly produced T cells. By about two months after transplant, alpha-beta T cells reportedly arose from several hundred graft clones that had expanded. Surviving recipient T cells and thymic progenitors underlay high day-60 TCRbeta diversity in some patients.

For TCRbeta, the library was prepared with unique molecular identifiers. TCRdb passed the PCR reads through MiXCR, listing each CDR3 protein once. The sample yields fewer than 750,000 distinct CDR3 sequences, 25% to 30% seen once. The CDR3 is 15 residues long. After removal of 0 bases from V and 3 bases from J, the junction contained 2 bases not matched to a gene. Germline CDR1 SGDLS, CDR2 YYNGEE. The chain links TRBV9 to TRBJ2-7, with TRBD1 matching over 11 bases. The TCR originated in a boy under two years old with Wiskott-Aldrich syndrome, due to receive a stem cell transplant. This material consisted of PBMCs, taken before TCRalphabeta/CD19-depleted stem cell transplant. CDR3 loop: CASSVGGTGGYEQYF. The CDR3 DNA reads TGTGCCAGCAGCGTAGGGGGGACAGGGGGCTACGAGCAGTACTTC.